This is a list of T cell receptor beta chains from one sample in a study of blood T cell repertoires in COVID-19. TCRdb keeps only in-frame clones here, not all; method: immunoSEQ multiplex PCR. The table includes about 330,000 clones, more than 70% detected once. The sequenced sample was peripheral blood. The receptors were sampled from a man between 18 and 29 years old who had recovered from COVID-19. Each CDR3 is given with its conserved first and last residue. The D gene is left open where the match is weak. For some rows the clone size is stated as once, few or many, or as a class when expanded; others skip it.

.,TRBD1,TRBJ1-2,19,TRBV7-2,TGTGCCAGCAGTCCTTTCCATAACTGGGACAGCAATACTAACTATGGCTACACCTTC,CASSPFHNWDSNTNYGYTF
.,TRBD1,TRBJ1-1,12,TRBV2,TGTGCCAGCAACCCATCAGGGGGCCAGGCTTTCTTT,CASNPSGGQAFF
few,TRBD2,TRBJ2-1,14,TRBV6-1,TGTGCCAGCAGTGAGACTAGCGACCGGGATGAGCAGTTCTTC,CASSETSDRDEQFF
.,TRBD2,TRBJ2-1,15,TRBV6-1,TGTGCCAGCAGTGAACTAGCGGGGGGATACAATGAGCAGTTCTTC,CASSELAGGYNEQFF
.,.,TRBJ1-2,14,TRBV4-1,TGCGCCAGCAGCCAAGATATCGCAGGTTTATTGAGCACCTTC,CASSQDIAGLLSTF
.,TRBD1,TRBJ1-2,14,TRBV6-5,TGTGCCAGCAGTTACTCTACCAGGGGGCACGGCTACACCTTC,CASSYSTRGHGYTF
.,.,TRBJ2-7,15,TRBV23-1,TGCGCCAGCAGTCGCTCCGGGACAACCGCGGGCGAGCAGTACTTC,CASSRSGTTAGEQYF
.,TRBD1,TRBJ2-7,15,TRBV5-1,TGCGCCAGCAGCCTGGAGACAGGGGGAAGGTACGAGCAGTACTTC,CASSLETGGRYEQYF
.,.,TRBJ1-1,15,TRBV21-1,TGTGCCAGCAGCAAAGGCCCCCCTTGGCGGCGTAGAGCTTTCTTT,CASSKGPPWRRRAFF
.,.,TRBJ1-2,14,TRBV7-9,TGTGCCAGCAGCCCGGCCGGGGGAAAGTCGGGCTACACCTTC,CASSPAGGKSGYTF
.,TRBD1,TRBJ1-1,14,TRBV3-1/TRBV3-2,TGTGCCAGCACGTTGGCAGGGGGGAACACTGAAGCTTTCTTT,CASTLAGGNTEAFF
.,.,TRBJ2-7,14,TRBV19,TGTGCCAGTAATGATGTGGGACACAGCTACGAGCAGTACTTC,CASNDVGHSYEQYF
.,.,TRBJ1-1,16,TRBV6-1,TGTGCCAGCAGTGAAGCCCGGGCGGGCATGAACACTGAAGCTTTCTTT,CASSEARAGMNTEAFF
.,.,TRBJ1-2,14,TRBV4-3,TGCGCCAGCAGCCAAGGGGCAATTGGGTATGGCTACACCTTC,CASSQGAIGYGYTF
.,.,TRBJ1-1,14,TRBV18,TGTGCCAGCTCACCCGACGACACTCGCACTGAAGCTTTCTTT,CASSPDDTRTEAFF
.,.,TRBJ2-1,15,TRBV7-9,TGTGCCAGCAGCTCGACTCTGTCCCCCTACAATGAGCAGTTCTTC,CASSSTLSPYNEQFF
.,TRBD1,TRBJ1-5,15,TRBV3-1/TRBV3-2,TGTGCCAGCAGCCCCGCGACAGGGGGTGAGCAGCCCCAGCATTTT,CASSPATGGEQPQHF
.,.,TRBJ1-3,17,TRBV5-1,TGCGCCAGCAGCTTGGCCCCGAGGCAGTCCTCTGGAAACACCATATATTTT,CASSLAPRQSSGNTIYF
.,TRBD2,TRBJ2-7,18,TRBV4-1,TGCGCCAGCAGCCAGGGAGCCGGACTAGCGGGAGGATCCTACGAGCAGTACTTC,CASSQGAGLAGGSYEQYF
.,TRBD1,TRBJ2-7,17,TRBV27,TGTGCCAGCAGCCGAGCTCCACCGTGGGACAGGGCCTACGAGCAGTACTTC,CASSRAPPWDRAYEQYF
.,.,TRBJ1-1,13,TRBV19,TGTGCCAGTAGTAGCGGGGGAAACACTGAAGCTTTCTTT,CASSSGGNTEAFF
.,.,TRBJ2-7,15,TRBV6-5,TGTGCCAGCAGTTACTCGAGGCTAGAGGGCTTCGAGCAGTACTTC,CASSYSRLEGFEQYF
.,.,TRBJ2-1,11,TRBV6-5,TGTGCCGCACGACTGGTGGATGAGCAGTTCTTC,CAARLVDEQFF
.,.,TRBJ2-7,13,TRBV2,TGTGCCAGCCGCGATCCTTCTCTGTACGAGCAGTACTTC,CASRDPSLYEQYF
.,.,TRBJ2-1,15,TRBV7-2,TGTGCCAGCAGCACCCAGTCGGGGGGCAGCAATGAGCAGTTCTTC,CASSTQSGGSNEQFF
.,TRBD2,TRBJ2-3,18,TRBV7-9,TGTGCCAGCAGCTTACCGCCAGTTTTAGCGGGTGTCGCAGATACGCAGTATTTT,CASSLPPVLAGVADTQYF
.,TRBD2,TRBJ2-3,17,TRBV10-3,TGTGCCATCAGTGCGGGACTAGCGGGGACAAGCACAGATACGCAGTATTTT,CAISAGLAGTSTDTQYF